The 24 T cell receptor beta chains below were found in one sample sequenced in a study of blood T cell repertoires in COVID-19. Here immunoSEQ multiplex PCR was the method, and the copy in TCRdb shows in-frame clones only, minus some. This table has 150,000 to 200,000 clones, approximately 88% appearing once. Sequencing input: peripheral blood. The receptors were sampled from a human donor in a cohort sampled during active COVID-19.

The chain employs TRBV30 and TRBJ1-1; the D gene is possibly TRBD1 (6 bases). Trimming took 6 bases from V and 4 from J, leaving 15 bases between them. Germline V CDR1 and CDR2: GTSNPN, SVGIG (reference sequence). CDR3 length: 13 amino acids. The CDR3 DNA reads TGTGCCTGTATACAGGGCAGAGGCACTGAAGCTTTCTTT. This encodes CACIQGRGTEAFF.

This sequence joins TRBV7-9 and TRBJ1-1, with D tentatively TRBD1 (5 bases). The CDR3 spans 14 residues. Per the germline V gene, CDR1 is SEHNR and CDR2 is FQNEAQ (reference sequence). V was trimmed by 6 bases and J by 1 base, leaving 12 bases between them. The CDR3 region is CASSRRGGNTEAFF. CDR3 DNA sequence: TGTGCCAGCAGTCGGAGGGGTGGGAACACTGAAGCTTTCTTT.

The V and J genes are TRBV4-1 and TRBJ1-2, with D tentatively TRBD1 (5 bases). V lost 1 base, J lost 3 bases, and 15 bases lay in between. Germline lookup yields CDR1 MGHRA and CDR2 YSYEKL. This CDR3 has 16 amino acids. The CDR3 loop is CASSQAFLRGDYGYTF. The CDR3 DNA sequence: TGCGCCAGCAGCCAAGCTTTCCTTAGGGGTGACTATGGCTACACCTTC.

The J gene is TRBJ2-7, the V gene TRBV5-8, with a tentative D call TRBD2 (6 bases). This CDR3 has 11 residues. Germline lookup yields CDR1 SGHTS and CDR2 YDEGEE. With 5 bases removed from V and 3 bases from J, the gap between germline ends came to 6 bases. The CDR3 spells CASRDYYEQYF. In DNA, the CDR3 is TGTGCCAGCAGGGACTACTACGAGCAGTACTTC. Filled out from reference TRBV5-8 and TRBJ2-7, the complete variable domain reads EAGVTQSPTHLIKTRGQQATLRCSPISGHTSVYWYQQALGLGLQFLLWYDEGEERNRGNFPPRFSGRQFPNYSSELNVNALELEDSALYLCASRDYYEQYFGPGTRLTVT.

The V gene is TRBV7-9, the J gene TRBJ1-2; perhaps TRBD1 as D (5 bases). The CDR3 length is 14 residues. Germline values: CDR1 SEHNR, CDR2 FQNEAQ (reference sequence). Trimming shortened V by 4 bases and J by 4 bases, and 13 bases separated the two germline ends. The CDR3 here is CASSSGTSGYGYTF. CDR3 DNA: TGTGCCAGCAGCTCAGGGACTTCGGGCTATGGCTACACCTTC.

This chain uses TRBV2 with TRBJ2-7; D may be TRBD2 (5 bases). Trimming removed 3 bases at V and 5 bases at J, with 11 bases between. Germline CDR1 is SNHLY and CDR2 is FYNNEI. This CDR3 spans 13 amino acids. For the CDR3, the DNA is TGTGCCAGCAGTGAGAGGGTGGCAAACGAGCAGTACTTC. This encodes CASSERVANEQYF.

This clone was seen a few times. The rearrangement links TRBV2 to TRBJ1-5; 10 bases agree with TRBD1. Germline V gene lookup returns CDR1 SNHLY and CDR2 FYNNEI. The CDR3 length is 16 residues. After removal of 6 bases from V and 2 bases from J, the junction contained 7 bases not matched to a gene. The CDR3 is CASRPPGTGGNQPQHF. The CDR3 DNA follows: TGTGCCAGCAGGCCCCCCGGGACAGGGGGCAATCAGCCCCAGCATTTT.

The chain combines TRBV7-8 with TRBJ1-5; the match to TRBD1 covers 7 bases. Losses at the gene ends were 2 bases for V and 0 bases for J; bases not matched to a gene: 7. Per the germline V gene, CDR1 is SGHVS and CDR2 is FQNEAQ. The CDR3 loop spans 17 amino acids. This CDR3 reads CASSLRRDSYSNQPQHF. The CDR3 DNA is TGTGCCAGCAGCTTAAGGCGGGACAGCTATAGCAATCAGCCCCAGCATTTT.

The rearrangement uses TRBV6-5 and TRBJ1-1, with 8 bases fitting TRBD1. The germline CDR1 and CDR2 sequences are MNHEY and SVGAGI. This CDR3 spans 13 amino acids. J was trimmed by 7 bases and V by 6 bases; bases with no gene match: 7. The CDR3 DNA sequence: TGTGCCAGCAGGCTACTCGGACAGGGTGAAGCTTTCTTT. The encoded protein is CASRLLGQGEAFF.

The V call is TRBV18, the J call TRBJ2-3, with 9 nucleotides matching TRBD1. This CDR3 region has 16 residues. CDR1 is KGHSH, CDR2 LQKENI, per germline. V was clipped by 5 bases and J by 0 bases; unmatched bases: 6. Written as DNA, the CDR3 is TGTGCCAGCTCAACACAGGGGGCCCTTAGCACAGATACGCAGTATTTT. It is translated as CASSTQGALSTDTQYF.

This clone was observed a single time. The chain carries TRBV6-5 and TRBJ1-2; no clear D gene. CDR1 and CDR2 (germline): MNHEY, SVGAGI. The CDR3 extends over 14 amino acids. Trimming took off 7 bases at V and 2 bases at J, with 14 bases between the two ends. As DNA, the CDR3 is TGTGCCAGCACCCAATCGGGTCGAAACTATGGCTACACCTTC. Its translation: CASTQSGRNYGYTF.

The CDR3: CASSEERGDPYTQYF. DNA of the CDR3: TGTGCCAGCAGTGAAGAGCGGGGGGACCCCTATACGCAGTATTTT. The J gene is TRBJ2-3, the V gene TRBV6-1; 9 positions agree with TRBD2. CDR3 length: 15 residues. V lost 1 base and J lost 7; bases outside the gene matches: 6. Germline values: CDR1 MNHNS, CDR2 SASEGT.

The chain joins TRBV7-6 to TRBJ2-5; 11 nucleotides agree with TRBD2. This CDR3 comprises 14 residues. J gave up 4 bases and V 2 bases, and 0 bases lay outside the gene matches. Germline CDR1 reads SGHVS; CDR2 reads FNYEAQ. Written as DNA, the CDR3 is TGTGCCAGCAGCTTACTAGCGGGGGGAGAGACCCAGTACTTC. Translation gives CASSLLAGGETQYF.

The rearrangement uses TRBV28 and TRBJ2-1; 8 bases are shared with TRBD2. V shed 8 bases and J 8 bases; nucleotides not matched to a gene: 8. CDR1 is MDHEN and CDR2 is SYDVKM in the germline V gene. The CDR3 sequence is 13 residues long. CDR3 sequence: CASDGRVNDEQFF. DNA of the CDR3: TGTGCCAGCGACGGGAGGGTGAATGATGAGCAGTTCTTC.

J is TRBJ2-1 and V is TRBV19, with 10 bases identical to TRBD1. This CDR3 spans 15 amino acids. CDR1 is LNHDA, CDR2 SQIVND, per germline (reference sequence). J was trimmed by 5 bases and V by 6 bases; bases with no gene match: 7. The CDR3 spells CASRPGTGVDNEQFF. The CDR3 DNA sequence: TGTGCCAGTAGACCGGGGACAGGGGTTGACAATGAGCAGTTCTTC. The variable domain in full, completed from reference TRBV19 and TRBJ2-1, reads DGGITQSPKYLFRKEGQNVTLSCEQNLNHDAMYWYRQDPGQGLRLIYYSQIVNDFQKGDIAEGYSVSREKKESFPLTVTSAQKNPTAFYLCASRPGTGVDNEQFFGPGTRLTVL.

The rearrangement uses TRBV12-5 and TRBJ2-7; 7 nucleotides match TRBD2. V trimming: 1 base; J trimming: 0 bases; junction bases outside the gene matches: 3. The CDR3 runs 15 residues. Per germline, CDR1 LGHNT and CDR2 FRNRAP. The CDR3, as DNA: TGTGCTAGTGGTTTGGACACGGGGGGCTCCTACGAGCAGTACTTC. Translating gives CASGLDTGGSYEQYF.

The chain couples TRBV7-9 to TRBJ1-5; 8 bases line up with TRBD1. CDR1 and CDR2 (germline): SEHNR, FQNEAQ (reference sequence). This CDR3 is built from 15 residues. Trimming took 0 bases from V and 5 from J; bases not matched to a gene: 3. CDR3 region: CASSLAGQGDQPQHF. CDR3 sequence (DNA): TGTGCCAGCAGCTTAGCCGGACAGGGCGATCAGCCCCAGCATTTT. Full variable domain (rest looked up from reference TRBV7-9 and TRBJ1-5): DTGVSQNPRHKITKRGQNVTFRCDPISEHNRLYWYRQTLGQGPEFLTYFQNEAQLEKSRLLSDRFSAERPKGSFSTLEIQRTEQGDSAMYLCASSLAGQGDQPQHFGDGTRLSIL.

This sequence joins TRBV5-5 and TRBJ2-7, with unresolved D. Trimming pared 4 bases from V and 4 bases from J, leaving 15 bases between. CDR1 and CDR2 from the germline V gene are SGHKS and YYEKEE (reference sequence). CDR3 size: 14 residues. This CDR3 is CASSPRVSQYEQYF. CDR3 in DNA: TGTGCCAGCAGCCCCCGGGTAAGTCAGTACGAGCAGTACTTC.

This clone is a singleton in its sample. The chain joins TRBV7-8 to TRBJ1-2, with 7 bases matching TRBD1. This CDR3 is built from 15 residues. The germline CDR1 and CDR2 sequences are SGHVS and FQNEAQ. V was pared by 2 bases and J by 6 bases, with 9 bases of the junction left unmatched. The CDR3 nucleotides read TGTGCCAGCAGCTTAACGAAGGGGGCTTTGCATGGCTACACCTTC. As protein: CASSLTKGALHGYTF.

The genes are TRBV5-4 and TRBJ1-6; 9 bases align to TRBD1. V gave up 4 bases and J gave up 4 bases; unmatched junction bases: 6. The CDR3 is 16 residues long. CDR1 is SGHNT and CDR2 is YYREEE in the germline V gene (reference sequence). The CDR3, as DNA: TGTGCCAGCAGCCCCGGGACAGGGCCATATAATTCACCCCTCCACTTT. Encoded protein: CASSPGTGPYNSPLHF.

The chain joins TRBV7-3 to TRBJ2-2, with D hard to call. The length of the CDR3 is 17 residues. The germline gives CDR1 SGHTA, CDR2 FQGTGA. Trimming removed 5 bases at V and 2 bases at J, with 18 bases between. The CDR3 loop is CASSARVSGTNTGELFF. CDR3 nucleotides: TGTGCCAGCAGCGCACGCGTTTCAGGCACAAACACCGGGGAGCTGTTTTTT.

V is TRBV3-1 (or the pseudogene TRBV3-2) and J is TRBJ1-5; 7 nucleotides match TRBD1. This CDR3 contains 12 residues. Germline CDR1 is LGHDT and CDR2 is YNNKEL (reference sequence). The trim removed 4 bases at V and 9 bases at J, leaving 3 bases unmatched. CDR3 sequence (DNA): TGTGCCAGCAGCCCCAGACAGGGGCCCCAGCATTTT. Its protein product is CASSPRQGPQHF.

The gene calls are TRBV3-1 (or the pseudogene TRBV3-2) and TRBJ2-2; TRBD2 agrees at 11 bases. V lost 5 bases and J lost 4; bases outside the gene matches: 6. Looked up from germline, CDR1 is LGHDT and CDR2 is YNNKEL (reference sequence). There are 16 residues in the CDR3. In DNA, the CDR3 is TGTGCCAGCAGCGTAGCGGGGGGGCCCCCCACCGGGGAGCTGTTTTTT. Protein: CASSVAGGPPTGELFF.

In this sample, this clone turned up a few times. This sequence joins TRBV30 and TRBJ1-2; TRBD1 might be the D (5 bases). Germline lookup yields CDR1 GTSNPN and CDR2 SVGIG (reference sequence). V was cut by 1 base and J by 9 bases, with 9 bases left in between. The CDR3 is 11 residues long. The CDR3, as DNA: TGTGCCTGGAGTGATGACAGAAGCTACACCTTC. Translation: CAWSDDRSYTF.